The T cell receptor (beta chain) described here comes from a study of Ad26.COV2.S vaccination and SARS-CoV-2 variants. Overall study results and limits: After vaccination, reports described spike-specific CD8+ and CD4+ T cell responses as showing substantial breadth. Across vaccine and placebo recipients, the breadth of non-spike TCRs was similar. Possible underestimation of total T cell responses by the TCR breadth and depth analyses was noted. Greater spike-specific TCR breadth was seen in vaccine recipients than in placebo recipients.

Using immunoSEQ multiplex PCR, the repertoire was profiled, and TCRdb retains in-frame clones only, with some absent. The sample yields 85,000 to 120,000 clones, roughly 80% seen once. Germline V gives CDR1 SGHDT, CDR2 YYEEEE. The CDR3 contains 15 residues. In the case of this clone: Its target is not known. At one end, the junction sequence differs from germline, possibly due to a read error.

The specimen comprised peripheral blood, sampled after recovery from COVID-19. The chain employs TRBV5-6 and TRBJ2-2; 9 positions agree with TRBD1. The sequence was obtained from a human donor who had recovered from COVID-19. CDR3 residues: CASTYGTGNAGELFF. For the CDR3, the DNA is TGTGCCAGCACCTACGGGACAGGGAACGCCGGGGAGCTGTTTTTT. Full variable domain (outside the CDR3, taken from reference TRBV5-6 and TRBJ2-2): DAGVTQSPTHLIKTRGQQVTLRCSPKSGHDTVSWYQQALGQGPQFIFQYYEEEERQRGNFPDRFSGHQFPNYSSELNVNALLLGDSALYLCASTYGTGNAGELFFGEGSRLTVL.